These 27 T cell receptor beta chains came from one sample sequenced in a study of immunodeficiency. Measured with immunoSEQ multiplex PCR; TCRdb has only the in-frame clones, and not every one. This table holds 1,400 or so clones, over 85% found once. Sequenced: CD8+ T cells from blood. Source of these receptors: a human donor in good health.

The chain is built from TRBV29-1 and TRBJ2-2; possible D gene TRBD1, 5 bases. The CDR3 is 12 amino acids. The germline V gene has CDR1 SQVTM and CDR2 ANQGSEA. V was cut by 4 bases and J by 6 bases, with 9 bases left in between. CDR3: CSVARVAGELFF. The DNA for the CDR3 is TGCAGCGTTGCCAGGGTTGCCGGGGAGCTGTTTTTT.

This chain connects TRBV7-2 to TRBJ2-3, with 13 bases matching TRBD2. The CDR3 runs 15 residues. V gave up 5 bases and J gave up 6 bases; unmatched junction bases: 5. Germline assignment: CDR1 SGHTA and CDR2 FQGNSA. The CDR3 spells CASSLLAGGRDTQYF. The CDR3 nucleotides read TGTGCCAGCAGCCTACTAGCGGGGGGGCGCGATACGCAGTATTTT.

The chain joins TRBV19 to TRBJ2-7; D is undetermined. With 3 bases removed from V and 1 base from J, the gap between germline ends came to 10 bases. The CDR3 totals 14 residues. The V gene's germline CDR1 is LNHDA and CDR2 SQIVND (reference sequence). DNA for the CDR3: TGTGCCAGTAGTATGGGTATAGGGTCCTACGAGCAGTACTTC. This encodes CASSMGIGSYEQYF.

The genes are TRBV19 and TRBJ2-2; D is perhaps TRBD1 or TRBD2 (6 bases each). The CDR3 has 15 amino acids. Deletions cut 4 bases from V and 1 base from J, with 10 bases between. CDR1 and CDR2 from the germline V gene are LNHDA and SQIVND (reference sequence). CDR3 residues: CASSSGTQNTGELFF. CDR3 bases: TGTGCCAGTAGTAGCGGGACACAGAACACCGGGGAGCTGTTTTTT. The full variable domain, in which reference TRBV19 and TRBJ2-2 provide the parts outside the CDR3, is DGGITQSPKYLFRKEGQNVTLSCEQNLNHDAMYWYRQDPGQGLRLIYYSQIVNDFQKGDIAEGYSVSREKKESFPLTVTSAQKNPTAFYLCASSSGTQNTGELFFGEGSRLTVL.

V gene TRBV7-2 combines with J gene TRBJ2-7; 8 bases map to TRBD2. In germline, CDR1 is SGHTA, CDR2 FQGNSA. The V segment lost 5 bases and the J segment 2 bases; nucleotides outside the gene matches: 5. The CDR3 totals 14 residues. The CDR3 region is CASSRGLGPYEQYF. As DNA, the CDR3 is TGTGCCAGCAGCCGGGGACTAGGGCCCTACGAGCAGTACTTC.

This clone showed up just once. This chain connects TRBV7-9 to TRBJ2-3; 9 nucleotides agree with TRBD1. Trimming removed 4 bases from V and 1 base from J; junction bases left unmatched: 6. The CDR3 spans 16 residues. CDR1 is SEHNR and CDR2 is FQNEAQ in the germline V gene (reference sequence). CDR3 loop: CASSSWDREGTDTQYF. CDR3 sequence (DNA): TGTGCCAGCAGCTCGTGGGACAGGGAGGGCACAGATACGCAGTATTTT.

This clone was seen just once. The CDR3, as DNA: TGTGCCAGCAGTTTCGGGACAGGTGGGGAGCAGTACTTC. Translating it yields CASSFGTGGEQYF. V and J are TRBV12-3 or TRBV12-4 and TRBJ2-7; 8 bases align to TRBD1. The J segment lost 7 bases and the V segment lost 3 bases, leaving 5 bases of the junction unmatched. This CDR3 spans 13 amino acids.

The rearrangement uses TRBV6-4 and TRBJ2-1; the D is unclear. CDR1 and CDR2 (germline): MRHNA, SNTAGT. Trimming took off 0 bases at V and 6 bases at J, with 6 bases between the two ends. The CDR3 sequence is 13 residues long. This chain's CDR3 is CASSDSASNEQFF. The CDR3 nucleotides read TGTGCCAGCAGTGACTCGGCTAGCAATGAGCAGTTCTTC.

V and J are TRBV7-9 and TRBJ2-3, with no clear D. The CDR3 loop spans 13 amino acids. In germline, CDR1 is SEHNR, CDR2 FQNEAQ (reference sequence). Deletions cut 1 base from V and 4 bases from J, with 6 bases between. The CDR3 protein is CASSLVYPDTQYF. As DNA, the CDR3 is TGTGCCAGCAGCTTAGTCTATCCAGATACGCAGTATTTT.

This rearrangement joins TRBV12-3 or TRBV12-4 to TRBJ2-3, with D hard to call. The V gene lost 8 bases and the J gene lost 4 bases, with 10 bases spanning the gap. The CDR3 has 12 amino acids. CDR3 sequence: CASVFGADTQYF. CDR3 nucleotides: TGTGCCAGCGTCTTTGGTGCAGATACGCAGTATTTT.

Notes on this clone: A junction boundary mismatches the germline segment, possibly from a read error. CDR3 bases: TGTGCCAGCAGTGAAGGGCCTCTTCTGGCCTTC. Encoded protein: CASSEGPLLAF. The chain joins TRBV6-1 to TRBJ1-2; D ambiguous. The length of the CDR3 is 11 residues. CDR1 MNHNS and CDR2 SASEGT come from the germline V gene.

The gene calls are TRBV13 and TRBJ2-1, with 10 nucleotides matching TRBD1. V was clipped by 5 bases and J by 8 bases; unmatched bases: 9. CDR3 length: 15 amino acids. Germline CDR1 and CDR2: PRHDT and FYEKMQ (reference sequence). The CDR3 protein is CASSMRQGAFDEQFF. The CDR3 nucleotides read TGTGCCAGCAGCATGCGACAGGGGGCGTTTGATGAGCAGTTCTTC.

In nucleotides, the CDR3 is TGTGCCACCAGCAGAGCGGGGGAGAACACTGAAGCTTTCTTT. Translation gives CATSRAGENTEAFF. The V call is TRBV15, the J call TRBJ1-1; perhaps TRBD1 as D (5 bases). This CDR3 is 14 amino acids long. Between the trimmed V and J ends, which lost 1 base and 1 base, there was a span of 7 bases. Germline CDR1 is LNHNV and CDR2 is YYDKDF (reference sequence).

The rearrangement links TRBV6-5 to TRBJ1-6; 10 positions match TRBD1. With V trimmed by 6 bases and J by 5 bases, 4 bases remained unmatched. The CDR3 loop spans 15 amino acids. In germline, CDR1 is MNHEY, CDR2 SVGAGI. CDR3 sequence: CASSPGTGDNSPLHF. DNA of the CDR3: TGTGCCAGCAGCCCCGGGACAGGGGATAATTCACCCCTCCACTTT.

This chain joins TRBV4-2 and TRBJ1-2; maybe TRBD1 (6 bases). CDR3 length equals 16 residues. V was pared by 4 bases and J by 1 base, with 16 bases between. Looked up from germline, CDR1 is LGHNA and CDR2 is YNFKEQ. The CDR3 sequence: CASSLVPDRINYGYTF. In DNA form, the CDR3 reads TGTGCCAGCAGCCTTGTACCCGACAGGATTAACTATGGCTACACCTTC.

In its sample, this clone was seen once. The chain links TRBV19 to TRBJ2-2, with D tentatively TRBD2 (6 bases). The CDR3 is 16 amino acids. V was pared by 7 bases and J by 4 bases, with 19 bases between. Germline-derived CDR1 and CDR2 are LNHDA and SQIVND (reference sequence). CDR3 in amino acids: CASTPPLASITGELFF. The CDR3 DNA reads TGTGCCAGTACACCCCCGCTAGCGTCCATCACCGGGGAGCTGTTTTTT.

This chain connects TRBV29-1 to TRBJ2-7, with 11 bases matching TRBD2. J was trimmed by 4 bases and V by 7 bases; bases with no gene match: 6. The CDR3 is 13 amino acids. Germline V gene lookup returns CDR1 SQVTM and CDR2 ANQGSEA. The chain's CDR3 is CSGLSGGDYEQYF. CDR3 bases: TGCAGCGGCCTTAGCGGGGGGGATTACGAGCAGTACTTC.

The chain couples TRBV5-1 to TRBJ1-2; unclear D gene. Germline assignment: CDR1 SGHRS and CDR2 YFSETQ. V was shortened by 6 bases and J by 3 bases, with 9 bases between the two germline ends. CDR3 length: 12 residues. The CDR3 here is CASNSGDYGYTF. CDR3 DNA: TGCGCCAGCAACTCCGGGGACTATGGCTACACCTTC.

The chain employs TRBV6-5 and TRBJ1-1; D gene unclear. The germline CDR1 and CDR2 sequences are MNHEY and SVGAGI. Trimming removed 7 bases at V and 7 bases at J, with 10 bases between. This CDR3 spans 11 amino acids. This CDR3 is CASTTAIEAFF. As DNA, the CDR3 is TGTGCCAGCACCACAGCTATTGAAGCTTTCTTT.

This sequence joins TRBV6-5 and TRBJ1-2; 7 bases match TRBD1. Trimming removed 8 bases from V and 4 bases from J; junction bases left unmatched: 10. The germline V gene encodes CDR1 MNHEY and CDR2 SVGAGI. The CDR3 consists of 14 residues. The CDR3 reads CASPGEGAVYGYTF. CDR3 DNA sequence: TGTGCCAGCCCTGGGGAGGGGGCAGTCTATGGCTACACCTTC.

The rearrangement joins TRBV7-6 to TRBJ1-2; the D gene is possibly TRBD1 (5 bases). This CDR3 is built from 14 residues. Germline values: CDR1 SGHVS, CDR2 FNYEAQ. The V end lost 5 bases, the J end lost 4 bases, and 14 bases lay between the germline ends. DNA of the CDR3: TGTGCCAGCAGCCCCGAATGGGGGTCCTATGGCTACACCTTC. Encoded protein: CASSPEWGSYGYTF.

The chain recombines TRBV7-8 with TRBJ2-7; perhaps TRBD1 as D (6 bases). The V end was cut by 3 bases, the J end by 5 bases, with 14 bases between. Germline V gene lookup returns CDR1 SGHVS and CDR2 FQNEAQ. CDR3 size: 14 residues. The DNA for the CDR3 is TGTGCCAGCAGCTTCGCCAGGGGAATCGACGAGCAGTACTTC. The encoded protein is CASSFARGIDEQYF.

The chain recombines TRBV29-1 with TRBJ1-3; D gene uncertain. Germline-derived CDR1 and CDR2 are SQVTM and ANQGSEA. V lost 2 bases and J lost 0, with 8 bases in between. The CDR3 loop spans 14 amino acids. The CDR3 sequence is CSVEFGSSGNTIYF. The CDR3 DNA follows: TGCAGCGTTGAATTTGGGAGCTCTGGAAACACCATATATTTT. The variable domain in full, completed from reference TRBV29-1 and TRBJ1-3, reads SAVISQKPSRDICQRGTSLTIQCQVDSQVTMMFWYRQQPGQSLTLIATANQGSEATYESGFVIDKFPISRPNLTFSTLTVSNMSPEDSSIYLCSVEFGSSGNTIYFGEGSWLTVV.

The chain joins TRBV27 to TRBJ1-5; no clear D gene. V dropped 5 bases and J dropped 5 bases, with 13 bases sitting between them. This CDR3 contains 14 residues. The germline V gene has CDR1 MNHEY and CDR2 SMNVEV (reference sequence). CDR3 DNA sequence: TGTGCCAGCAGTCCCTCGACTGGTTATCAGCCCCAGCATTTT. It is translated as CASSPSTGYQPQHF.

The chain couples TRBV6-4 to TRBJ2-2; 7 bases agree with TRBD1. Germline CDR1 is MRHNA and CDR2 is SNTAGT. The CDR3 is 18 amino acids. Losses at the gene ends were 0 bases for V and 5 bases for J; bases not matched to a gene: 12. As DNA, the CDR3 is TGTGCCAGCAGTGACTCGCCCACGACAGGGATCTTTACCGGGGAGCTGTTTTTT. Residues: CASSDSPTTGIFTGELFF.

Here the CDR3 DNA reads TGTGCCATCACGGGCGGGGGGGCCACAGATACGCAGTATTTT. Translation: CAITGGGATDTQYF. The rearrangement joins TRBV10-3 to TRBJ2-3; 9 bases are shared with TRBD2. V was clipped by 7 bases and J by 2 bases; unmatched bases: 4. CDR3 length: 14 residues. Germline V gene sequence: CDR1 ENHRY, CDR2 SYGVKD.

The chain is built from TRBV4-1 and TRBJ2-3, with TRBD2 matching 13 bases. The CDR3 extends over 15 amino acids. After removal of 1 base from V and 6 bases from J, the junction contained 1 base not matched to a gene. In germline, CDR1 is MGHRA, CDR2 YSYEKL. This CDR3 is CASSQGLAGGDTQYF. The CDR3 DNA follows: TGCGCCAGCAGCCAAGGACTAGCGGGGGGCGATACGCAGTATTTT.